This T cell receptor beta chain was sequenced during a study of long-term antiretroviral therapy in people with HIV. Only a few counts were recorded for this clone. Its antigen is unknown. Trimming shortened V by 2 bases and J by 6 bases, and 14 bases separated the two germline ends. Germline CDR1 SGHAT, CDR2 FQNNGV. This CDR3 spans 14 amino acids. Study-wide results and caveats: It was observed that HIV repertoires exhibited narrower CDR3 length ranges than controls.

Each donor had at least one pre-ART and at least two post-ART PBMC samples. The libraries were made with immunoSEQ v3.0 at survey level. Sequencing targeted roughly 40,000-50,000 T-cell genomes per sample. Some clones are missing from TCRdb's copy, which holds only in-frame ones; the method was immunoSEQ multiplex PCR. Of some 21,000 clones in the sample, approximately 81% were seen once. The material was unsorted PBMCs, obtained 0.1 years before starting antiretroviral therapy. This clonotype was sampled from a man aged 35 to 55 with HIV. V and J are TRBV11-2 and TRBJ2-7; the D is unclear. The CDR3 protein is CASSLQSLAIEQYF. Here the CDR3 DNA reads TGTGCCAGCAGCTTACAGTCGTTAGCAATCGAGCAGTACTTC. The whole variable domain, remainder taken from reference TRBV11-2 and TRBJ2-7, is EAGVAQSPRYKIIEKRQSVAFWCNPISGHATLYWYQQILGQGPKLLIQFQNNGVVDDSQLPKDRFSAERLKGVDSTLKIQPAKLEDSAVYLCASSLQSLAIEQYFGPGTRLTVT.